A selection of T cell receptor beta chains follows, all from one sample in a study of OX40 agonist ivuxolimab in advanced cancers. Profiling relied on immunoSEQ multiplex PCR, and the TCRdb table lists in-frame clones only, not all of them. The sample records 40,000 to 55,000 clones, 80% to 90% being singletons. The material was CD4+ or CD8+ T cells sorted from blood, obtained in a trial of the OX40 agonist ivuxolimab. These receptors came from an adult with an advanced solid tumor such as melanoma, head and neck, liver or kidney cancer. Each CDR3 is given with its conserved first and last residue. The order of the fields is CDR3 protein, CDR3 DNA, clone size, V gene, J gene, D gene. D genes are given only for firm matches. Size values are once, few and many counts, or a class for expanded clones, and some rows have none.

CDR3 protein: CASSVAGRNTEAFF; CDR3 DNA: TGTGCCAGCAGTGTAGCCGGACGGAACACTGAAGCTTTCTTT; clone size: -; V gene: TRBV2; J gene: TRBJ1-1; D gene: -
CDR3 protein: CASSLRGSMNTEAFF; CDR3 DNA: TGTGCCAGCAGCTTACGTGGCAGCATGAACACTGAAGCTTTCTTT; clone size: once; V gene: TRBV11-3; J gene: TRBJ1-1; D gene: -
CDR3 protein: CASSPRDSSTEAFF; CDR3 DNA: TGTGCCAGCAGCCCACGGGACAGTAGTACTGAAGCTTTCTTT; clone size: -; V gene: TRBV7-8; J gene: TRBJ1-1; D gene: TRBD1
CDR3 protein: CASSPDLAGDYEQYF; CDR3 DNA: TGTGCCAGCAGTCCCGATCTAGCGGGGGACTACGAGCAGTACTTC; clone size: -; V gene: TRBV2; J gene: TRBJ2-7; D gene: TRBD2
CDR3 protein: CASSRTGTGAYEQYF; CDR3 DNA: TGTGCCAGCAGTCGCACCGGGACAGGGGCCTACGAGCAGTACTTC; clone size: -; V gene: TRBV28; J gene: TRBJ2-7; D gene: TRBD1
CDR3 protein: CAWSAGSYGYTF; CDR3 DNA: TGTGCCTGGAGTGCCGGGAGCTATGGCTACACCTTC; clone size: once; V gene: TRBV30; J gene: TRBJ1-2; D gene: -
CDR3 protein: CASSLGTGSLGEYF; CDR3 DNA: TGTGCCAGCAGTTTAGGGACAGGGAGCCTGGGGGAGTACTTC; clone size: -; V gene: TRBV27; J gene: TRBJ2-7; D gene: TRBD1
CDR3 protein: CASSPAGAVHEQYF; CDR3 DNA: TGTGCCAGCAGTCCAGCGGGGGCGGTCCACGAGCAGTACTTC; clone size: -; V gene: TRBV6-5; J gene: TRBJ2-7; D gene: TRBD2
CDR3 protein: CASSADRVAGELFF; CDR3 DNA: TGTGCCAGCAGCGCGGACAGGGTGGCCGGGGAGCTGTTTTTT; clone size: -; V gene: TRBV2; J gene: TRBJ2-2; D gene: TRBD1
CDR3 protein: CASGDPQSQPQHF; CDR3 DNA: TGTGCCAGCGGGGACCCACAGAGTCAGCCCCAGCATTTT; clone size: -; V gene: TRBV28; J gene: TRBJ1-5; D gene: -
CDR3 protein: CASSPTGHTGELFF; CDR3 DNA: TGTGCCAGCTCACCGACAGGGCACACCGGGGAGCTGTTTTTT; clone size: -; V gene: TRBV18; J gene: TRBJ2-2; D gene: TRBD1
CDR3 protein: CAISEGANYGYTF; CDR3 DNA: TGTGCCATCAGTGAGGGGGCGAACTATGGCTACACCTTC; clone size: few; V gene: TRBV10-3; J gene: TRBJ1-2; D gene: -
CDR3 protein: CASSQDLGGGTDTQYF; CDR3 DNA: TGCGCCAGCAGCCAAGATCTCGGGGGGGGCACAGATACGCAGTATTTT; clone size: -; V gene: TRBV4-3; J gene: TRBJ2-3; D gene: TRBD2
CDR3 protein: CAISESGSLYNEQFF; CDR3 DNA: TGTGCCATCAGTGAGAGCGGGAGTCTGTACAATGAGCAGTTCTTC; clone size: -; V gene: TRBV10-3; J gene: TRBJ2-1; D gene: TRBD2
CDR3 protein: CASSAGTAYGNEQFF; CDR3 DNA: TGCGCCAGCAGCGCCGGGACAGCATATGGGAATGAGCAGTTCTTC; clone size: -; V gene: TRBV5-1; J gene: TRBJ2-1; D gene: TRBD1
CDR3 protein: CASSLAGAQETQYF; CDR3 DNA: TGCGCCAGCAGCTTGGCGGGGGCCCAAGAGACCCAGTACTTC; clone size: few; V gene: TRBV5-1; J gene: TRBJ2-5; D gene: -
CDR3 protein: CASSLCRGSEAFF; CDR3 DNA: TGTGCCAGCAGCTTATGCAGGGGCTCTGAAGCTTTCTTT; clone size: -; V gene: TRBV7-7; J gene: TRBJ1-1; D gene: -
CDR3 protein: CASMNWAGGGYEQYF; CDR3 DNA: TGTGCCAGCATGAATTGGGCGGGAGGTGGGTACGAGCAGTACTTC; clone size: few; V gene: TRBV2; J gene: TRBJ2-7; D gene: TRBD2
CDR3 protein: CAWSPNHRSYGYTF; CDR3 DNA: TGTGCCTGGAGTCCTAACCACAGGTCCTATGGCTACACCTTC; clone size: -; V gene: TRBV30; J gene: TRBJ1-2; D gene: -
CDR3 protein: CASSFRGVTEAFF; CDR3 DNA: TGTGCCAGCAGCTTTAGGGGGGTAACTGAAGCTTTCTTT; clone size: -; V gene: TRBV7-9; J gene: TRBJ1-1; D gene: -
CDR3 protein: CASSIDRGLREQFF; CDR3 DNA: TGTGCCAGCAGCATAGACAGGGGGCTTCGTGAGCAGTTCTTC; clone size: -; V gene: TRBV7-3; J gene: TRBJ2-1; D gene: TRBD1
CDR3 protein: CASSLGRGTNYGYTF; CDR3 DNA: TGTGCCAGCAGCTTAGGAAGGGGCACTAACTATGGCTACACCTTC; clone size: -; V gene: TRBV7-2; J gene: TRBJ1-2; D gene: -
CDR3 protein: CASSEDSGANVLTF; CDR3 DNA: TGTGCCAGCAGTGAAGACTCTGGGGCCAACGTCCTGACTTTC; clone size: once; V gene: TRBV6-1; J gene: TRBJ2-6; D gene: -
CDR3 protein: CAGASTDTQYF; CDR3 DNA: TGTGCCGGCGCGAGCACAGATACGCAGTATTTT; clone size: -; V gene: TRBV2; J gene: TRBJ2-3; D gene: -
CDR3 protein: CASSPGIYGYTF; CDR3 DNA: TGTGCCAGCAGCCCCGGGATCTATGGCTACACCTTC; clone size: once; V gene: TRBV5-4; J gene: TRBJ1-2; D gene: -
CDR3 protein: CASSLQGYRGNQPQHF; CDR3 DNA: TGTGCCAGCTCCCTACAGGGGTATAGAGGCAATCAGCCCCAGCATTTT; clone size: -; V gene: TRBV18; J gene: TRBJ1-5; D gene: TRBD1
CDR3 protein: CASSSKRQGGETQYF; CDR3 DNA: TGCGCCAGCAGCTCCAAAAGACAGGGAGGGGAGACCCAGTACTTC; clone size: -; V gene: TRBV5-1; J gene: TRBJ2-5; D gene: -